These 26 T cell receptor beta chains originate from one sample sequenced in a study of blood T cell repertoires in COVID-19. Measured with immunoSEQ multiplex PCR; TCRdb has only the in-frame clones, and not every one. Among about 180,000 clones listed, roughly 86% were seen once. Input material: peripheral blood. Receptors originate from a man in his forties with active or convalescent COVID-19.

This clone was seen just once. V is TRBV28 and J is TRBJ1-5; 8 nucleotides match TRBD1. The CDR3 totals 15 residues. Germline V lookup: CDR1 MDHEN, CDR2 SYDVKM. Unmatched junction bases numbered 8, after V lost 6 bases and J lost 4 bases. CDR3 in DNA: TGTGCCAGCAGGGGGACAGGAGTTGGGAATCAGCCCCAGCATTTT. Translated: CASRGTGVGNQPQHF. Using reference TRBV28 and TRBJ1-5 for the parts outside the CDR3, the full variable domain is DVKVTQSSRYLVKRTGEKVFLECVQDMDHENMFWYRQDPGLGLRLIYFSYDVKMKEKGDIPEGYSVSREKKERFSLILESASTNQTSMYLCASRGTGVGNQPQHFGDGTRLSIL.

The genes are TRBV27 and TRBJ1-2; the D is unclear. The V and J ends lost 3 bases and 0 bases respectively, with 14 bases between them. The CDR3 contains 16 residues. Germline CDR1 is MNHEY and CDR2 is SMNVEV (reference sequence). The CDR3 region is CASSFERYGTNYGYTF. In DNA form, the CDR3 reads TGTGCCAGCAGTTTTGAGAGGTACGGGACTAACTATGGCTACACCTTC.

The rearrangement links TRBV30 to TRBJ1-2, with D tentatively TRBD1 (5 bases). CDR1 GTSNPN and CDR2 SVGIG come from the germline V gene (reference sequence). The V gene lost 5 bases and the J gene lost 3 bases, with 16 bases spanning the gap. The CDR3 totals 14 residues. CDR3 coding DNA: TGTGCCTGGGCAGACGGGGGTGTAGACTATGGCTACACCTTC. It specifies CAWADGGVDYGYTF.

J is TRBJ1-3 and V is TRBV3-1 (or the pseudogene TRBV3-2), with D uncertain. The CDR3 is 15 amino acids. CDR1 and CDR2 (germline): LGHDT, YNNKEL (reference sequence). Trimming pared 2 bases from V and 0 bases from J, leaving 8 bases between. The CDR3 DNA is TGTGCCAGCAGCCAAAATCTACTCTCTGGAAACACCATATATTTT. It specifies CASSQNLLSGNTIYF.

This clone occurred once. The chain joins TRBV28 to TRBJ1-2, with TRBD1 matching 10 bases. The CDR3 spans 13 residues. CDR1 is MDHEN and CDR2 is SYDVKM in the germline V gene. Trimming at V came to 7 bases and at J to 8 bases, leaving 7 bases not matched to a gene. The CDR3 loop reads CASIFGQGVGYTF. The CDR3 DNA sequence: TGTGCCAGCATCTTCGGACAGGGGGTGGGCTACACCTTC.

This chain links TRBV6-6 with TRBJ1-1; 9 bases match TRBD1. Germline assignment: CDR1 MNHNY and CDR2 SVGAGI (reference sequence). There are 15 residues in the CDR3. J gave up 5 bases and V 7 bases, and 11 bases lay outside the gene matches. The chain's CDR3 is CASKGQGRTATEAFF. The CDR3 bases are TGTGCCAGCAAGGGACAGGGTAGGACGGCGACTGAAGCTTTCTTT.

The V call is TRBV5-1, the J call TRBJ1-6; 7 nucleotides align to TRBD1. V trimming: 3 bases; J trimming: 0 bases; junction bases outside the gene matches: 12. CDR3 length equals 19 residues. Germline V gene data show CDR1 as SGHRS and CDR2 as YFSETQ. For the CDR3, the DNA is TGCGCCAGCAGCTCCCACACCGGGACAGTGGCCTCCTATAATTCACCCCTCCACTTT. Its translation is CASSSHTGTVASYNSPLHF. The full variable domain, with the rest looked up from reference TRBV5-1 and TRBJ1-6, is KAGVTQTPRYLIKTRGQQVTLSCSPISGHRSVSWYQQTPGQGLQFLFEYFSETQRNKGNFPGRFSGRQFSNSRSEMNVSTLELGDSALYLCASSSHTGTVASYNSPLHFGNGTRLTVT.

V and J are TRBV5-1 and TRBJ1-5; 7 bases match TRBD1. Germline loops: CDR1 SGHRS, CDR2 YFSETQ. Losses at the gene ends were 4 bases for V and 7 bases for J; bases not matched to a gene: 5. The CDR3 consists of 13 residues. The CDR3 DNA reads TGCGCCAGCAGCCAGACAGGGAACCAGCCCCAGCATTTT. This encodes CASSQTGNQPQHF. Looking up the rest from reference TRBV5-1 and TRBJ1-5 gives the full variable domain: KAGVTQTPRYLIKTRGQQVTLSCSPISGHRSVSWYQQTPGQGLQFLFEYFSETQRNKGNFPGRFSGRQFSNSRSEMNVSTLELGDSALYLCASSQTGNQPQHFGDGTRLSIL.

This rearrangement joins TRBV3-1 (or the pseudogene TRBV3-2) to TRBJ2-5; the D gene is possibly TRBD1 (5 bases). The CDR3 runs to 16 residues. The germline V and J ends were trimmed by 0 bases and 5 bases, with 16 bases remaining between them. Germline V lookup: CDR1 LGHDT, CDR2 YNNKEL (reference sequence). Here the CDR3 reads CASSQDTTADEETQYF. The CDR3 nucleotides read TGTGCCAGCAGCCAAGATACGACAGCAGATGAGGAGACCCAGTACTTC.

The V call is TRBV29-1, the J call TRBJ1-1; 9 bases map to TRBD1. Germline V gene data show CDR1 as SQVTM and CDR2 as ANQGSEA. After removal of 5 bases from V and 0 bases from J, the junction contained 7 bases not matched to a gene. CDR3 size: 15 residues. This chain's CDR3 is CSVPGQGLMNTEAFF. The DNA of the CDR3 is TGCAGCGTTCCGGGACAGGGACTAATGAACACTGAAGCTTTCTTT.

The chain's CDR3 is CASSLRDRVNQPQHF. The CDR3 DNA sequence: TGTGCCAGCAGTCTCCGGGACAGGGTAAATCAGCCCCAGCATTTT. The rearrangement uses TRBV6-5 and TRBJ1-5; 9 nucleotides agree with TRBD1. CDR1 and CDR2 from the germline V gene are MNHEY and SVGAGI. V trimming: 5 bases; J trimming: 4 bases; junction bases outside the gene matches: 6. This CDR3 contains 15 residues.

The CDR3 DNA follows: TGTGCCTGGAGTGTTGATAGGGGTGGCACTGAAGCTTTCTTT. Translated, it gives CAWSVDRGGTEAFF. V usage is TRBV30 and J usage is TRBJ1-1; D is perhaps TRBD1 (5 bases). Germline V gene sequence: CDR1 GTSNPN, CDR2 SVGIG (reference sequence). With 0 bases removed from V and 4 bases from J, the gap between germline ends came to 12 bases. The CDR3 is 14 residues long.

V is TRBV5-4 and J is TRBJ1-6; D is perhaps TRBD1 (5 bases). This CDR3 is 16 amino acids long. Trimming removed 0 bases at V and 7 bases at J, with 14 bases between. Germline CDR1 reads SGHNT; CDR2 reads YYREEE (reference sequence). This CDR3 reads CASSLGGGAVNSPLHF. In DNA, the CDR3 is TGTGCCAGCAGCTTGGGAGGTGGGGCGGTAAATTCACCCCTCCACTTT.

The chain has TRBV18 and TRBJ2-1; 8 bases fit TRBD2. This CDR3 region has 14 residues. V lost 3 bases and J lost 9; bases outside the gene matches: 7. CDR1 and CDR2 from the germline V gene are KGHSH and LQKENI. The CDR3 coding sequence is TGTGCCAGCTCACCGGGACTAGGTCGCGGTGAGCAGTTCTTC. Its translation is CASSPGLGRGEQFF.

The gene calls are TRBV7-9 and TRBJ2-1; D might be TRBD1 (6 bases). Germline V gene lookup returns CDR1 SEHNR and CDR2 FQNEAQ (reference sequence). The V end lost 10 bases, the J end lost 7 bases, and 11 bases lay between the germline ends. The CDR3 runs 11 residues. CDR3 protein: CATVQGNEQFF. The CDR3, as DNA: TGTGCCACTGTACAGGGAAATGAGCAGTTCTTC. Based on the CDR3 plus reference TRBV7-9 and TRBJ2-1, the full variable domain is DTGVSQNPRHKITKRGQNVTFRCDPISEHNRLYWYRQTLGQGPEFLTYFQNEAQLEKSRLLSDRFSAERPKGSFSTLEIQRTEQGDSAMYLCATVQGNEQFFGPGTRLTVL.

V and J are TRBV3-1 (or the pseudogene TRBV3-2) and TRBJ1-2, with D possibly matching TRBD1 (5 bases). Germline V lookup: CDR1 LGHDT, CDR2 YNNKEL (reference sequence). CDR3 size: 16 residues. Trimming took 4 bases from V and 4 from J, leaving 19 bases between them. The CDR3 DNA reads TGTGCCAGCAGCCCCAAGCGGGGGGGGGATCTCTATGGCTACACCTTC. Protein: CASSPKRGGDLYGYTF.

V and J are TRBV9 and TRBJ1-2, with D tentatively TRBD1 (6 bases). Germline CDR1 is SGDLS and CDR2 is YYNGEE. The CDR3 totals 15 residues. Trimming took 0 bases from V and 7 from J, leaving 16 bases between them. The CDR3 loop reads CASSVGGGQGFGYTF. The CDR3 DNA reads as TGTGCCAGCAGCGTAGGGGGGGGCCAAGGTTTTGGCTACACCTTC.

The V gene is TRBV6-1, the J gene TRBJ2-3; 8 bases are a match to TRBD2. This CDR3 comprises 16 residues. Losses at the gene ends were 4 bases for V and 2 bases for J; bases not matched to a gene: 8. Germline-derived CDR1 and CDR2 are MNHNS and SASEGT. The CDR3 DNA reads TGTGCCAGCAGTGTAACTAGCGGTCCTTCCACAGATACGCAGTATTTT. It specifies CASSVTSGPSTDTQYF.

The chain employs TRBV15 and TRBJ2-7; weak D call: TRBD1 (6 bases). Trimming took off 0 bases at V and 3 bases at J, with 6 bases between the two ends. CDR1 and CDR2 from the germline V gene are LNHNV and YYDKDF (reference sequence). The CDR3 contains 13 residues. CDR3: CATSREQGYEQYF. CDR3 nucleotide sequence: TGTGCCACCAGCAGAGAACAGGGCTACGAGCAGTACTTC.

This clone was seen a single time. The chain couples TRBV7-3 to TRBJ2-3, with D perhaps matching TRBD2 (7 bases). The CDR3 is 18 residues long. Trimming stripped 1 base from V and 3 bases from J, with 20 bases between. Germline V gene lookup returns CDR1 SGHTA and CDR2 FQGTGA. The CDR3 DNA follows: TGTGCCAGCAGCTTAAGGGGGCCCAGCCGGGGGGATACAGATACGCAGTATTTT. It encodes CASSLRGPSRGDTDTQYF.

The J gene is TRBJ2-3, the V gene TRBV6-5, with no clear D. The V gene's germline CDR1 is MNHEY and CDR2 SVGAGI. The CDR3 loop spans 15 amino acids. V lost 6 bases and J 0 bases, leaving 13 bases between the germline ends. The CDR3 here is CASRPAAPSTDTQYF. In DNA form, the CDR3 reads TGTGCCAGCAGGCCCGCGGCGCCTAGCACAGATACGCAGTATTTT.

On this clone: Other nucleotide sequences in the sample specify the same CDR3. The rearrangement joins TRBV6-5 to TRBJ1-1; D gene unclear. The V gene lost 0 bases and the J gene lost 0 bases, with 5 bases spanning the gap. The germline gives CDR1 MNHEY, CDR2 SVGAGI. The CDR3 contains 14 residues. The DNA of the CDR3 is TGTGCCAGCAGTTACTCTCGGGTGAACACTGAAGCTTTCTTT. It is translated as CASSYSRVNTEAFF.

V and J are TRBV4-1 and TRBJ1-1; D remains unclear. The CDR3 runs to 14 residues. V dropped 0 bases and J dropped 0 bases, with 5 bases sitting between them. Per germline, CDR1 MGHRA and CDR2 YSYEKL. CDR3 coding DNA: TGCGCCAGCAGCCAAGAACCAGTGAACACTGAAGCTTTCTTT. As protein: CASSQEPVNTEAFF.

The chain joins TRBV7-8 to TRBJ1-5; D not certain. Trimming shortened V by 5 bases and J by 7 bases, and 9 bases separated the two germline ends. CDR1 and CDR2 (germline): SGHVS, FQNEAQ. This CDR3 is built from 12 residues. DNA of the CDR3: TGTGCCAGCAGCCCTCCGGGGCAGCCCCAGCATTTT. The encoded protein is CASSPPGQPQHF.

The V and J genes are TRBV5-4 and TRBJ2-5; maybe TRBD1 (5 bases). V lost 0 bases to trimming and J lost 1 base, with 7 bases between them. From germline, CDR1 is SGHNT and CDR2 YYREEE (reference sequence). This CDR3 has 14 amino acids. The DNA for the CDR3 is TGTGCCAGCAGCTTGGGGGGCCCCCAAGAGACCCAGTACTTC. Its protein product is CASSLGGPQETQYF.

In this sample, this clone turned up a few times. V gene TRBV15 combines with J gene TRBJ2-1; tentatively, D is TRBD2 (6 bases). The germline gives CDR1 LNHNV, CDR2 YYDKDF (reference sequence). Trimming cost V 2 bases and J 5 bases, with 16 bases left between them. This CDR3 is 16 amino acids long. Here the CDR3 DNA reads TGTGCCACCAGCAGATCTTTTGCGGGGTTTAACAATGAGCAGTTCTTC. As protein: CATSRSFAGFNNEQFF.